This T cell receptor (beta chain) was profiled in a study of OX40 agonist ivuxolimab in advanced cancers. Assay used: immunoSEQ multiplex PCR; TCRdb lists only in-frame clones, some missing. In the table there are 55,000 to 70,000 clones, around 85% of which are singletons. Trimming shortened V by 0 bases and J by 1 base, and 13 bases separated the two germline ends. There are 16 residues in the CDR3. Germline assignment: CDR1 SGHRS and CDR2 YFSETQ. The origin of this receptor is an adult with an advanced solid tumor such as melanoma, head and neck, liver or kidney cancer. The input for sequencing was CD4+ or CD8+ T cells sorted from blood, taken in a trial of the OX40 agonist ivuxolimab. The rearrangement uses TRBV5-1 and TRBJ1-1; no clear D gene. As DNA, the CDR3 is TGCGCCAGCAGCTTGGCCAGGCAGGTAGGGAACACTGAAGCTTTCTTT. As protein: CASSLARQVGNTEAFF.